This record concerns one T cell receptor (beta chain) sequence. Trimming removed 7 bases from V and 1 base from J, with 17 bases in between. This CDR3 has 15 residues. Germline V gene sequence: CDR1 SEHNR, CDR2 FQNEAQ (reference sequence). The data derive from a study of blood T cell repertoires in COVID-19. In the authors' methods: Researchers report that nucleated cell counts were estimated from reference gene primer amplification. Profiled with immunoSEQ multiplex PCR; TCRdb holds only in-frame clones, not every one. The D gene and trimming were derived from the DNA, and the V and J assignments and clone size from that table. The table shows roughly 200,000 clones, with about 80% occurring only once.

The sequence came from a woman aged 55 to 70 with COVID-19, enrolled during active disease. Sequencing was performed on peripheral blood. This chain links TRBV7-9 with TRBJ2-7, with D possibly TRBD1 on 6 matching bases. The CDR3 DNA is TGTGCCAGCACCACCGGACAGATAAGGTCCTACGAGCAGTACTTC. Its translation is CASTTGQIRSYEQYF.